The 10 T cell receptor beta chains in this list originate from one sample, sequenced in a study of STAT5B mutations in CD4+ large granular lymphocyte leukemia. Here immunoSEQ multiplex PCR was the method, and the copy in TCRdb shows in-frame clones only, minus some. Of about 34,000 clones in the sample, 69% were seen once. The sample comprised CD4+ T cells from blood buffy coats. These receptors all come from a human donor in good health.

The chain carries TRBV2 and TRBJ1-2; perhaps TRBD1 as D (6 bases). CDR1 SNHLY and CDR2 FYNNEI come from the germline V gene. Trimming took off 2 bases at V and 8 bases at J, with 18 bases between the two ends. CDR3 length: 15 residues. The chain's CDR3 is CASSERGRGEGGYTF. The CDR3 DNA reads TGTGCCAGCAGTGAACGAGGCAGGGGAGAAGGAGGCTACACCTTC.

The rearrangement joins TRBV5-4 to TRBJ2-3; 11 bases are shared with TRBD2. Losses at the gene ends were 2 bases for V and 5 bases for J; bases not matched to a gene: 1. The CDR3 is 14 residues long. Per the germline V gene, CDR1 is SGHNT and CDR2 is YYREEE (reference sequence). The CDR3 here is CASSLGLAGDTQYF. The CDR3 bases are TGTGCCAGCAGCTTAGGACTAGCGGGAGATACGCAGTATTTT.

The V and J genes are TRBV7-2 and TRBJ2-4; D is perhaps TRBD2 (6 bases). Germline V CDR1 and CDR2: SGHTA, FQGNSA. V dropped 0 bases and J dropped 8 bases, with 8 bases sitting between them. CDR3 length: 13 amino acids. CDR3 amino acids: CASSLAAGDIQYF. The CDR3 nucleotides are TGTGCCAGCAGCTTAGCAGCGGGCGACATTCAGTACTTC. Full variable domain (missing parts from reference TRBV7-2 and TRBJ2-4): GAGVSQSPSNKVTEKGKDVELRCDPISGHTALYWYRQSLGQGLEFLIYFQGNSAPDKSGLPSDRFSAERTGGSVSTLTIQRTQQEDSAVYLCASSLAAGDIQYFGAGTRLSVL.

This chain links TRBV5-3 with TRBJ2-7; 8 nucleotides match TRBD2. TRBV5-3 is an ORF; its function is uncertain. V lost 4 bases to trimming and J lost 4 bases; unmatched junction nucleotides: 13. There are 16 residues in the CDR3. For the CDR3, the DNA is TGTGCCAGAAGCCCCCGGGTGGCAAGCGGGGGATACGAGCAGTACTTC. Translating gives CARSPRVASGGYEQYF.

The chain joins TRBV4-3 to TRBJ1-1; D gene uncertain. V gave up 4 bases and J gave up 2 bases, with 8 bases separating them. Per the germline V gene, CDR1 is LGHNA and CDR2 is YSLEER. This CDR3 region has 13 residues. CDR3 in amino acids: CASSPLGNTEAFF. The CDR3 coding sequence is TGCGCCAGCAGCCCACTCGGAAACACTGAAGCTTTCTTT.

This CDR3 reads CASSDSGGITDTQYF. The CDR3 nucleotides read TGTGCCAGCAGTGACTCGGGGGGGATCACAGATACGCAGTATTTT. The V and J genes are TRBV25-1 and TRBJ2-3; 8 bases are a match to TRBD2. J gave up 2 bases and V 3 bases, and 4 bases lay outside the gene matches. Germline V lookup: CDR1 MGHDK, CDR2 SYGVNS. This CDR3 contains 15 residues. Full variable domain (rest looked up from reference TRBV25-1 and TRBJ2-3): EADIYQTPRYLVIGTGKKITLECSQTMGHDKMYWYQQDPGMELHLIHYSYGVNSTEKGDLSSESTVSRIRTEHFPLTLESARPSHTSQYLCASSDSGGITDTQYFGPGTRLTVL.

The rearrangement uses TRBV19 and TRBJ1-1; no clear D. The V gene's germline CDR1 is LNHDA and CDR2 SQIVND (reference sequence). The CDR3 loop spans 15 amino acids. V lost 7 bases to trimming and J lost 3 bases, with 18 bases between them. This CDR3 is CASMVRWEGYTEAFF. The CDR3, as DNA: TGTGCCAGTATGGTAAGGTGGGAAGGGTACACTGAAGCTTTCTTT.

This sequence joins TRBV7-2 and TRBJ1-5; possibly TRBD1 for D (5 bases). The CDR3 runs 13 residues. Germline CDR1 SGHTA, CDR2 FQGNSA. The V and J ends lost 5 bases and 9 bases respectively, with 14 bases between them. The CDR3 region is CASSASGVSPQHF. CDR3 nucleotides: TGTGCCAGCAGCGCCTCGGGGGTCTCGCCCCAGCATTTT.

This clone has more than one count but fewer than ten. This chain joins TRBV2 and TRBJ1-1; D not certain. CDR3 length equals 12 residues. V was clipped by 8 bases and J by 0 bases, with 7 bases between them. Germline-derived CDR1 and CDR2 are SNHLY and FYNNEI. The CDR3 reads CASVGMNTEAFF. The CDR3 region has the DNA TGTGCCAGCGTGGGGATGAACACTGAAGCTTTCTTT.

The J gene is TRBJ2-5, the V gene TRBV28; a weak D match, TRBD2 (6 bases). This CDR3 contains 13 residues. Germline CDR1 reads MDHEN; CDR2 reads SYDVKM. V lost 7 bases and J 3 bases, leaving 12 bases between the germline ends. CDR3: CASKLSGEETQYF. The CDR3 nucleotides are TGTGCCAGCAAGTTATCGGGGGAAGAGACCCAGTACTTC.